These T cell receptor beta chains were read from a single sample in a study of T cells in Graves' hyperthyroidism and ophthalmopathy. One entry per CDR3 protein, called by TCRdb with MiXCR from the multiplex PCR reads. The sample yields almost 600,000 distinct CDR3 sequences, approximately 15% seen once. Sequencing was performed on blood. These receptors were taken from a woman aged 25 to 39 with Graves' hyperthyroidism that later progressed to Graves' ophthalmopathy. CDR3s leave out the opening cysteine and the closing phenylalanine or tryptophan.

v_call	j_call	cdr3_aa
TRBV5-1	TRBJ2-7	ASSLNPGLAEAEQY
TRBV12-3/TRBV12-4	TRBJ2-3	ASSPTLAGGFTDTQY
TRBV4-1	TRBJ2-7	ASSQDGPGDGYEQY
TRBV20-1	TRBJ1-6	SAGGRLGLGSPLH
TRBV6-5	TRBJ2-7	ASSLSGRILSEQY
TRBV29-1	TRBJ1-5	SVEDSNQPQH
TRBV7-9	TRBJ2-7	ASSLASRPYEQY
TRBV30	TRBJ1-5	AWGAGTGDQPQH
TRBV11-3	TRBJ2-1	ASSLGGGPYNEQF
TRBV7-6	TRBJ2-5	ASSSGQAAETQY